The 4 T cell receptor beta chains below were found in one sample sequenced in a study of blood T cell repertoires in COVID-19. The assay was immunoSEQ multiplex PCR, and TCRdb's table has in-frame clones only and misses some. Among 200,000 to 300,000 clones, about 82% were seen once, and the ten largest hold 5.5% to 7.5%. Sequencing used peripheral blood. Every receptor here comes from a woman aged 60 to 75 with active or convalescent COVID-19.

The J gene is TRBJ2-1, the V gene TRBV19; D gene unclear. Germline CDR1 and CDR2: LNHDA and SQIVND (reference sequence). V was pared by 5 bases and J by 7 bases, with 18 bases between. This CDR3 has 15 residues. CDR3 DNA sequence: TGTGCCAGTAGTCCCCCTGAGCTCAAGAGGAATGAGCAGTTCTTC. This encodes CASSPPELKRNEQFF. The full variable domain, with the rest looked up from reference TRBV19 and TRBJ2-1, is DGGITQSPKYLFRKEGQNVTLSCEQNLNHDAMYWYRQDPGQGLRLIYYSQIVNDFQKGDIAEGYSVSREKKESFPLTVTSAQKNPTAFYLCASSPPELKRNEQFFGPGTRLTVL.

The chain combines TRBV29-1 with TRBJ1-5, with D possibly being TRBD1 (5 bases). Germline loops: CDR1 SQVTM, CDR2 ANQGSEA. The CDR3 loop spans 14 amino acids. Trimming took 4 bases from V and 2 from J, leaving 12 bases between them. The CDR3 DNA sequence: TGCAGCGTTGGGTCCGGGACTCGCAATCAGCCCCAGCATTTT. Encoded protein: CSVGSGTRNQPQHF.

V is TRBV5-4 and J is TRBJ1-1; D perhaps matches TRBD1 (6 bases). The V gene lost 2 bases and the J gene lost 2 bases, with 10 bases spanning the gap. CDR1 is SGHNT and CDR2 is YYREEE in the germline V gene (reference sequence). The CDR3 contains 14 residues. CDR3 sequence reads: CASSFAGANTEAFF. CDR3 bases: TGTGCCAGCAGCTTTGCGGGGGCTAACACTGAAGCTTTCTTT.

The CDR3 spells CASSIPPRGSGTEAFF. In nucleotides, the CDR3 is TGTGCCAGTAGTATACCCCCCAGGGGATCGGGAACTGAAGCTTTCTTT. V is TRBV19 and J is TRBJ1-1, with D perhaps TRBD1 (6 bases). V was clipped by 2 bases and J by 5 bases, with 18 bases between them. CDR3 length: 16 amino acids. Germline V gives CDR1 LNHDA, CDR2 SQIVND (reference sequence).